These 13 T cell receptor beta chains originate from one sample sequenced in a study of T-cell reconstitution after alpha-beta-depleted transplantation in children. Construction of the TCRbeta library involved unique molecular identifiers. TCRdb redid the calling of the PCR reads with MiXCR, one entry per CDR3 protein. In the table there are around 240,000 distinct CDR3 sequences, 7.5% to 9.5% of which are singletons. The starting material was PBMCs, mostly from graft donor cells, obtained 180 days after TCRalphabeta/CD19-depleted stem cell transplant. The receptor source for this set is a male patient under 18 who had a stem cell transplant for acute lymphoblastic leukemia, so the T cells may come from the graft donor.

In this sample, this clonotype turned up many times. The chain carries TRBV3-1 and TRBJ2-7; the D is unclear. Germline CDR1 is LGHDT and CDR2 is YNNKEL (reference sequence). V was pared by 4 bases and J by 4 bases, with 17 bases between. The CDR3 has 15 amino acids. The CDR3 reads CASSLDPSFIYEQYF. CDR3 bases: TGTGCCAGCAGCCTCGACCCCTCCTTTATATACGAGCAGTACTTC.

This clonotype was seen repeatedly, ten times or more. The chain has TRBV2 and TRBJ2-1; D is perhaps TRBD1 or TRBD2 (5 bases each). Trimming took 5 bases from V and 10 from J, leaving 24 bases between them. This CDR3 is built from 16 residues. Looked up from germline, CDR1 is SNHLY and CDR2 is FYNNEI. CDR3 in amino acids: CASSLLRPVGTLEQFF. Written as DNA, the CDR3 is TGTGCCAGCAGTCTCCTACGTCCTGTGGGGACCTTAGAGCAGTTCTTC.

On this clonotype: A much bigger clone sits one base away, suggesting this may be a read error. This CDR3 reads CASSQDKKGYEQYF. CDR3 DNA: TGCGCCAGCAGCCAAGATAAAAAGGGGTACGAGCAGTACTTC. This rearrangement joins TRBV4-1 to TRBJ2-7; tentatively, D is TRBD1 (5 bases). The V end was cut by 0 bases, the J end by 4 bases, with 10 bases between. CDR3 length equals 14 residues. Germline CDR1 is MGHRA and CDR2 is YSYEKL.

This clonotype was observed many times. The chain combines TRBV7-2 with TRBJ1-3; D ambiguous. Deletions cut 1 base from V and 2 bases from J, with 6 bases between. The CDR3 extends over 14 amino acids. Germline CDR1 and CDR2: SGHTA and FQGNSA. The CDR3 region is CASSLGFAGNTIYF. The DNA of the CDR3 is TGTGCCAGCAGCTTAGGGTTTGCTGGAAACACCATATATTTT.

This chain links TRBV5-6 with TRBJ2-1, with 7 nucleotides matching TRBD2. The CDR3 extends over 16 amino acids. Trimming took 3 bases from V and 0 from J; bases not matched to a gene: 6. CDR1 SGHDT and CDR2 YYEEEE come from the germline V gene. The chain's CDR3 is CASSSGLAVSYNEQFF. CDR3 sequence (DNA): TGTGCCAGCAGCTCCGGCCTAGCGGTCTCCTACAATGAGCAGTTCTTC.

The table lists this clonotype with many counts. V gene TRBV6-2 or TRBV6-3 combines with J gene TRBJ2-7; D remains unclear. This CDR3 is built from 13 residues. V dropped 7 bases and J dropped 5 bases, with 15 bases sitting between them. From germline, CDR1 is MNHEY and CDR2 SVGEGT. The CDR3 loop is CASTYHSVNEQYF. CDR3 in DNA: TGTGCCAGCACCTACCATTCTGTGAACGAGCAGTACTTC.

This clonotype was counted ten times or more. The chain uses TRBV9 and TRBJ2-1; D call uncertain. There are 16 residues in the CDR3. The V gene lost 0 bases and the J gene lost 0 bases, with 10 bases spanning the gap. CDR1 and CDR2 (germline): SGDLS, YYNGEE. CDR3 loop: CASSVEASSSYNEQFF. Written as DNA, the CDR3 is TGTGCCAGCAGCGTAGAAGCGTCGAGCTCCTACAATGAGCAGTTCTTC.

Many counts were recorded for this clonotype. The junction shows a germline mismatch at one end, possibly a read error. This sequence joins TRBV4-2 and TRBJ1-3; D is unclear. This CDR3 region has 11 residues. CDR1 and CDR2 (germline): LGHNA, YNFKEQ. CDR3 DNA: TGTGCCAGCAGCTTTGGAGACACCATATATTTT. Translated: CASSFGDTIYF.

To note about this clonotype: This may stem from a read error, because a much larger clone lies one nucleotide away. The chain is built from TRBV28 and TRBJ2-5; tentatively, D is TRBD1 (8 bases). Per the germline V gene, CDR1 is MDHEN and CDR2 is SYDVKM. V lost 6 bases and J 3 bases, leaving 17 bases between the germline ends. The CDR3 has 15 residues. CDR3 DNA sequence: TGTGCCAGCAGGCCAACCACAGGGGGGGAAGAGACCCAGTACTTC. This gives the protein CASRPTTGGEETQYF.

This clonotype was seen ten or more times. The chain is built from TRBV7-7 and TRBJ2-1; 10 nucleotides line up with TRBD2. This CDR3 is 14 amino acids long. After removal of 5 bases from V and 9 bases from J, the junction contained 7 bases not matched to a gene. Germline CDR1 is SSHAT and CDR2 is FNYEAQ (reference sequence). CDR3 nucleotides: TGTGCCAGCAGCGCCATCAGCGGGGGGGGTGAGCAGTTCTTC. Protein product: CASSAISGGGEQFF.

This clonotype occurred many times. DNA for the CDR3: TGCGCCAGCAGCCAAGGAGGGACTACATCCTACGAGCAGTACTTC. As protein: CASSQGGTTSYEQYF. The V and J genes are TRBV4-1 and TRBJ2-7; 7 bases line up with TRBD2. The CDR3 has 15 residues. Germline CDR1 MGHRA, CDR2 YSYEKL. With 1 base clipped from V and 1 base from J, the junction kept 4 bases outside the gene matches.

Ten or more counts support this clonotype. This chain uses TRBV20-1 with TRBJ2-7, with TRBD2 matching 9 bases. After removal of 3 bases from V and 0 bases from J, the junction contained 9 bases not matched to a gene. The CDR3 sequence is 16 residues long. Germline V gene sequence: CDR1 DFQATT, CDR2 SNEGSKA (reference sequence). The CDR3 sequence: CSARRPSGISSYEQYF. CDR3 nucleotide sequence: TGCAGTGCTAGGAGGCCTAGCGGGATCAGCTCCTACGAGCAGTACTTC.

This clonotype was counted ten times or more. The chain has TRBV28 and TRBJ2-5; no firm D call. The CDR3 sequence is 11 residues long. Germline loops: CDR1 MDHEN, CDR2 SYDVKM. The V gene lost 7 bases and the J gene lost 5 bases, with 8 bases spanning the gap. CDR3 bases: TGTGCCAGCACCGGCAGGGAGACCCAGTACTTC. It encodes CASTGRETQYF.